This T cell receptor beta chain appears in the sequencing data of a study of early T cells in non-severe SARS-CoV-2 infection. Study-wide results and limits: CD4 and private specificities were missed by VDJdb matching, which favored anti-spike CD8 responses.

This clonotype was observed many times. The target antigen is unknown. TCRdb called the 5' RACE reads again in MiXCR, with one record for every CDR3 protein. The sample has over 25,000 distinct CDR3 sequences, around 5.9% seen once. There are 14 residues in the CDR3. Germline V gene lookup returns CDR1 LNHDA and CDR2 SQIVND (reference sequence). Trimming left V 3 bases short and J 2 bases short, with 8 bases between. Sequenced sample: whole blood. The TCR sequence derives from an adult who was a healthcare worker with PCR-confirmed SARS-CoV-2 infection or an uninfected control (not recorded which). The gene calls are TRBV19 and TRBJ1-3; no definite D call. The CDR3 nucleotides read TGTGCCAGTAGTATGACGGCAGCTGGAAACACCATATATTTT. It specifies CASSMTAAGNTIYF. Full variable domain (rest looked up from reference TRBV19 and TRBJ1-3): DGGITQSPKYLFRKEGQNVTLSCEQNLNHDAMYWYRQDPGQGLRLIYYSQIVNDFQKGDIAEGYSVSREKKESFPLTVTSAQKNPTAFYLCASSMTAAGNTIYFGEGSWLTVV.